At least ten counts were recorded for the clone carrying this T cell receptor beta chain. The data are from a study of blood T cell repertoires in COVID-19. Study details: Samples representing acute and convalescent COVID-19 were sourced from the United States, Italy and Spain. T cells, B-cell-depleted T cells, or PBMCs provided the cDNA or gDNA that served as material.

Germline CDR1 and CDR2: DFQATT and SNEGSKA (reference sequence). The CDR3 runs to 11 residues. V was pared by 8 bases and J by 4 bases, with 11 bases between. Patients in Seattle were enrolled during active infection, then followed longitudinally. Original methodology: Estimates of nucleated cell counts were drawn from the amplification of reference gene primers. Assay used: immunoSEQ multiplex PCR; TCRdb lists only in-frame clones, some missing. V, J and clone size are taken as reported in that table, and D and trimming were inferred from the DNA itself. The profile shows 310,000 or so clones, roughly 86% of them singletons.

The chain recombines TRBV20-1 with TRBJ2-5, with a weak D call TRBD1 (5 bases). The source of this sequence is a man in his thirties or forties with COVID-19, enrolled during active disease. The sequenced material came from peripheral blood. The CDR3 here is CSTKRGETQYF. The CDR3 DNA follows: TGCAGTACCAAAAGGGGAGAGACCCAGTACTTC.